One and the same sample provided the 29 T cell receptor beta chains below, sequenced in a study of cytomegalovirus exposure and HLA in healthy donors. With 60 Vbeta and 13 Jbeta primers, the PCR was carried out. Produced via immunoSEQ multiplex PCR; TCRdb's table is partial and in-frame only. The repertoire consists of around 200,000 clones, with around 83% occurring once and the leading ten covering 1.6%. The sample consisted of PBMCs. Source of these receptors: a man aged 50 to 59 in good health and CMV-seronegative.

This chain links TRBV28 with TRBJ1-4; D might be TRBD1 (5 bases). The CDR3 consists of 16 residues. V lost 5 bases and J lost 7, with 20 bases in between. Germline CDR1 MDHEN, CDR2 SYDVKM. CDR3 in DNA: TGTGCCAGCAGTCCCCCCCGTGGGAGGGGCGCTGAAAAACTGTTTTTT. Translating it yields CASSPPRGRGAEKLFF.

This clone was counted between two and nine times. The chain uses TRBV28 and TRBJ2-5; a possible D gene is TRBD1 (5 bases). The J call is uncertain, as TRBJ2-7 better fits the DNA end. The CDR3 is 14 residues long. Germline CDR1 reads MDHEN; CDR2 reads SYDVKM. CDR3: CASRRTRGTYEQYF. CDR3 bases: TGTGCCAGCAGGCGAACAAGGGGCACCTACGAGCAGTACTTC.

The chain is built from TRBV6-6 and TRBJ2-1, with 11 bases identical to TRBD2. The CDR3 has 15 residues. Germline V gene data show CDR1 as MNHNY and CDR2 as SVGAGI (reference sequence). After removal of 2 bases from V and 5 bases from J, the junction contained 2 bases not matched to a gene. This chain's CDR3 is CASSYGTSGNNEQFF. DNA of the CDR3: TGTGCCAGCAGTTACGGGACTAGCGGAAACAATGAGCAGTTCTTC.

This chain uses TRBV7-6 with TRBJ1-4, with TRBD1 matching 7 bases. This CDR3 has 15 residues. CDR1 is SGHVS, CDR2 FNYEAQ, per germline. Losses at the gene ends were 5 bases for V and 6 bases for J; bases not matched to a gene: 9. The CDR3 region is CASSPTDRVDEKLFF. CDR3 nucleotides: TGTGCCAGCAGCCCCACCGACAGGGTGGATGAAAAACTGTTTTTT.

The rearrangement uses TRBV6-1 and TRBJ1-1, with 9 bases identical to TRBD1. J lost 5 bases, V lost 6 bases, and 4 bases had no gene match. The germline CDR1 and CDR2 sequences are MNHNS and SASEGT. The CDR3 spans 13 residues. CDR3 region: CASSTGGVTEAFF. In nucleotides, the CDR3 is TGTGCCAGCAGCACAGGGGGCGTGACTGAAGCTTTCTTT.

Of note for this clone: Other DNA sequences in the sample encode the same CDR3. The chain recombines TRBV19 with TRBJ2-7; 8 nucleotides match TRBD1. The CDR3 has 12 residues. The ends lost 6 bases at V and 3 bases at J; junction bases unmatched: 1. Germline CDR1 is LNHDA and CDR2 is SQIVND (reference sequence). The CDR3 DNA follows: TGTGCCAGTAGCACAGGGGGCTACGAGCAGTACTTC. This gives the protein CASSTGGYEQYF.

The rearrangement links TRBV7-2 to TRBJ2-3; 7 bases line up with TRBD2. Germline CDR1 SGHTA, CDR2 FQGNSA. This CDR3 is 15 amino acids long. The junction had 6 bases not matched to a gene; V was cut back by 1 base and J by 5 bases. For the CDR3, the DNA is TGTGCCAGCAGCTTAGTTAGGCGGGGGTTAGATACGCAGTATTTT. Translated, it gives CASSLVRRGLDTQYF.

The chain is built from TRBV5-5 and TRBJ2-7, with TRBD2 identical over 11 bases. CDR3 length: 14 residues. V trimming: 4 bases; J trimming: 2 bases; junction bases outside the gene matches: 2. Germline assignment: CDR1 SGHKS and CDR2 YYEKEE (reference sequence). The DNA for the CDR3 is TGTGCCAGCAGCCTGACTAGCGGGACCTACGAGCAGTACTTC. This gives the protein CASSLTSGTYEQYF.

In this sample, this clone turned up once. The CDR3 is CASSPLTTSLDTQYF. In nucleotides, the CDR3 is TGTGCCAGCAGCCCCCTAACGACTAGCTTGGATACGCAGTATTTT. The chain combines TRBV7-9 with TRBJ2-3; 7 nucleotides line up with TRBD2. Trimming removed 5 bases from V and 6 bases from J; junction bases left unmatched: 11. CDR3 length: 15 residues. Looked up from germline, CDR1 is SEHNR and CDR2 is FQNEAQ (reference sequence).

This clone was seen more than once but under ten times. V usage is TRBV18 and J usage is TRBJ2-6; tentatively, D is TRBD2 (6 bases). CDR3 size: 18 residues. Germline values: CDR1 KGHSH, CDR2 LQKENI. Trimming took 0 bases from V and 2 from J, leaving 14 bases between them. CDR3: CASSPPVLGGTGANVLTF. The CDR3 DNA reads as TGTGCCAGCTCACCACCGGTACTTGGAGGGACTGGGGCCAACGTCCTGACTTTC.

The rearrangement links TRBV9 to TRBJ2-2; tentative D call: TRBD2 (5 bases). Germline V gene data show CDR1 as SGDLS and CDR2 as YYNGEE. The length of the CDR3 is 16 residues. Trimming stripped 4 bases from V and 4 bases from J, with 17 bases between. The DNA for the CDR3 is TGTGCCAGCAGCTTCGGGAATAGTTGGGGCACCGGGGAGCTGTTTTTT. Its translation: CASSFGNSWGTGELFF.

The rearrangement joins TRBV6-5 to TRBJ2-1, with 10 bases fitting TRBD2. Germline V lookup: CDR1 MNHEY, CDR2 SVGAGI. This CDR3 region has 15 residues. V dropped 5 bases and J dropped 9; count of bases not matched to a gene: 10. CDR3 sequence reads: CASSRQREGLSEQFF. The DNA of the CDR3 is TGTGCCAGCAGTCGCCAGCGGGAGGGCCTAAGTGAGCAGTTCTTC.

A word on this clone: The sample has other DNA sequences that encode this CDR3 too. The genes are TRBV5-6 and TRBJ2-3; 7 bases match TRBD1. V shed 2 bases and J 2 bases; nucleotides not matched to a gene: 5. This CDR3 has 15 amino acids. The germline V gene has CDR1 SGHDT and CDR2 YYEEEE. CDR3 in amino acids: CASSFTQGVTDTQYF. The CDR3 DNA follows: TGTGCCAGCAGCTTCACCCAGGGGGTCACAGATACGCAGTATTTT.

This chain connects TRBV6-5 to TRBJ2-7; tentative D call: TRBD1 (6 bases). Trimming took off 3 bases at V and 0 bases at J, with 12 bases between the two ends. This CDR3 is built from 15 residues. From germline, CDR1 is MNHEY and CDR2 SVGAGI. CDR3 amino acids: CASSYWGLGSYEQYF. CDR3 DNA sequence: TGTGCCAGCAGTTATTGGGGGCTAGGCTCCTACGAGCAGTACTTC.

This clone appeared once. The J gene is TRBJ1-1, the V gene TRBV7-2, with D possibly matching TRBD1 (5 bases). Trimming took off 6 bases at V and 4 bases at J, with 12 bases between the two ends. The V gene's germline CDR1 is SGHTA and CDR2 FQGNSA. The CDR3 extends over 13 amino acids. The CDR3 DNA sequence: TGTGCCAGCAGACAACAGGCAACCACTGAAGCTTTCTTT. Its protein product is CASRQQATTEAFF.

CDR3 DNA sequence: TGTGCCAGTACCGTTGTGAGGAACCAAGAGACCCAGTACTTC. Amino acid sequence: CASTVVRNQETQYF. The chain joins TRBV2 to TRBJ2-5; no clear D. Between the trimmed V and J ends, which lost 9 bases and 0 bases, there was a span of 14 bases. The CDR3 runs 14 residues. Germline V gene sequence: CDR1 SNHLY, CDR2 FYNNEI.

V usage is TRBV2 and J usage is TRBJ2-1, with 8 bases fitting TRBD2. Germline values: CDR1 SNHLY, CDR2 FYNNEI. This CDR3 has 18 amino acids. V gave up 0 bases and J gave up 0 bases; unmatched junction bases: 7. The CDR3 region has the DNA TGTGCCAGCAGTGAAGCCCCGGCTAGCGGGTACTCCTACAATGAGCAGTTCTTC. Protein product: CASSEAPASGYSYNEQFF.

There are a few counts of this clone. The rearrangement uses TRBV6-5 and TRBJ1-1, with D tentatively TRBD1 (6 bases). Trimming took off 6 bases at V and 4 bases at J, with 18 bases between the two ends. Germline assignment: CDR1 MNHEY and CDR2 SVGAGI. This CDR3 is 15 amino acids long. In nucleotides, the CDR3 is TGTGCCAGCAGACTAGGGGGGGCTCGAGGCACTGAAGCTTTCTTT. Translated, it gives CASRLGGARGTEAFF.

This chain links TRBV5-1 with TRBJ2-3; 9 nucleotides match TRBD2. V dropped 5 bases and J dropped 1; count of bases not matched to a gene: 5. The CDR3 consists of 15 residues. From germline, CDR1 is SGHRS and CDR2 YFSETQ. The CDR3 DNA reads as TGCGCCAGCAGGCCGACTAGCGGCCGCACAGATACGCAGTATTTT. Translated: CASRPTSGRTDTQYF.

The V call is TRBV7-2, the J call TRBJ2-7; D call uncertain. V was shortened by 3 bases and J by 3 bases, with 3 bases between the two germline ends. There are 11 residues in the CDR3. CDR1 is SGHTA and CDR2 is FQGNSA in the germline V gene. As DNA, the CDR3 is TGTGCCAGCAGCTTCCACTACGAGCAGTACTTC. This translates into CASSFHYEQYF.

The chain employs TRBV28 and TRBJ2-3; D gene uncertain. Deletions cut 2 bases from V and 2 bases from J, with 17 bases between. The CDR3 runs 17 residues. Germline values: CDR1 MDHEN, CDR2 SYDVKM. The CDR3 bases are TGTGCCAGCAGTTTAGCAGGAAGAGCACTCCCCACAGATACGCAGTATTTT. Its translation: CASSLAGRALPTDTQYF.

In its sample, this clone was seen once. CDR3: CASSTGVGANVLTF. CDR3 DNA: TGTGCCAGCAGCACAGGGGTTGGGGCCAACGTCCTGACTTTC. This sequence joins TRBV9 and TRBJ2-6, with TRBD1 matching 7 bases. The V and J ends lost 4 bases and 3 bases, in that order; junction bases with no gene match: 1. CDR1 and CDR2 from the germline V gene are SGDLS and YYNGEE. CDR3 length: 14 residues.

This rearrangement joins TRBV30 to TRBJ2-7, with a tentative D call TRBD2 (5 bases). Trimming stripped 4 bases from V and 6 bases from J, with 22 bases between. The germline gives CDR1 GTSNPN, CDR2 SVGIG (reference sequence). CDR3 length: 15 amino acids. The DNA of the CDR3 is TGTGCCTGGACGGTCCGCGGAGGTCCCCTACGCGAGCAGTACTTC. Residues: CAWTVRGGPLREQYF.

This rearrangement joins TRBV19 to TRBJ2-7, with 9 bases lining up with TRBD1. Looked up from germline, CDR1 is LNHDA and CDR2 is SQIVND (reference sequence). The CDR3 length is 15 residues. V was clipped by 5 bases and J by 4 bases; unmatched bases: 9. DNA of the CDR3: TGTGCCAGTAGTCACCCGGGACAGGGTGAATACGAGCAGTACTTC. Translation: CASSHPGQGEYEQYF.

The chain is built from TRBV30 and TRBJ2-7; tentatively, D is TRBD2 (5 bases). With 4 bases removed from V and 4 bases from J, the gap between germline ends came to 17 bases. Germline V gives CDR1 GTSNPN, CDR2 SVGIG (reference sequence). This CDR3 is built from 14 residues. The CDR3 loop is CAWMRAGHLYEQYF. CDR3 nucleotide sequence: TGTGCCTGGATGAGGGCCGGGCACCTTTACGAGCAGTACTTC. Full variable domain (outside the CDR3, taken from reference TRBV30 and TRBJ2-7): SQTIHQWPATLVQPVGSPLSLECTVEGTSNPNLYWYRQAAGRGLQLLFYSVGIGQISSEVPQNLSASRPQDRQFILSSKKLLLSDSGFYLCAWMRAGHLYEQYFGPGTRLTVT.

CDR3 amino acids: CASSLNTFNEKLFF. The CDR3 region has the DNA TGTGCCAGCAGCTTGAATACATTTAATGAAAAACTGTTTTTT. The chain employs TRBV11-2 and TRBJ1-4; D gene uncertain. The germline gives CDR1 SGHAT, CDR2 FQNNGV. There are 14 residues in the CDR3. Deletions cut 3 bases from V and 4 bases from J, with 9 bases between. Using reference TRBV11-2 and TRBJ1-4 for the parts outside the CDR3, the full variable domain is EAGVAQSPRYKIIEKRQSVAFWCNPISGHATLYWYQQILGQGPKLLIQFQNNGVVDDSQLPKDRFSAERLKGVDSTLKIQPAKLEDSAVYLCASSLNTFNEKLFFGSGTQLSVL.

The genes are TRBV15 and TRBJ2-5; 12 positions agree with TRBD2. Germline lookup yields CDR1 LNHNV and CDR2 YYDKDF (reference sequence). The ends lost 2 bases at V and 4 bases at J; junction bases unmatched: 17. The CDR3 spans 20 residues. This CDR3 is CATSRSPTSGRKGGLETQYF. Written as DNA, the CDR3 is TGTGCCACCAGCAGAAGCCCGACTAGCGGGAGAAAGGGAGGGCTAGAGACCCAGTACTTC.

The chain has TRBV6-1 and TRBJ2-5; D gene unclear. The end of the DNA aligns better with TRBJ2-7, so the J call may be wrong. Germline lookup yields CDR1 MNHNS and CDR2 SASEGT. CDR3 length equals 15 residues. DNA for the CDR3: TGTGCCAGCAGTGAAGATGGTGGGCTTTGGTACGAGCAGTACTTC. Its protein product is CASSEDGGLWYEQYF.

This chain's CDR3 is CAWRTGLTTDTQYF. CDR3 DNA: TGTGCCTGGAGGACAGGGTTAACAACAGATACGCAGTATTTT. The chain combines TRBV30 with TRBJ2-3; TRBD1 matches 7 bases. The CDR3 has 14 amino acids. Germline V CDR1 and CDR2: GTSNPN, SVGIG (reference sequence). Trimming removed 3 bases from V and 3 bases from J; junction bases left unmatched: 6.